One and the same sample provided the 7 T cell receptor beta chains below, sequenced in a study of shared clonotypes between healthy human individuals. The protocol was immunoSEQ multiplex PCR, while the TCRdb copy is restricted to in-frame clones and leaves out a portion. The sample contains 2.3 million or so clones, more than 85% of which appear only once. Material: naive CD4+ T cells from PBMCs. Subset denoted: CD45RA+ positively selected. The receptors shown here come from a young man in good health. Some clones in this sample may be carry-over from other donors' samples.

The CDR3 nucleotides are TGTGCCACCAGCAGAGGGGGGAAGGTTGAAAAACTGTTTTTT. Protein sequence: CATSRGGKVEKLFF. V is TRBV15 and J is TRBJ1-4; a weak D match, TRBD1 (5 bases). V was pared by 1 base and J by 7 bases, with 10 bases between. Germline CDR1 reads LNHNV; CDR2 reads YYDKDF (reference sequence). The CDR3 extends over 14 amino acids.

The chain combines TRBV7-3 with TRBJ1-3; D possibly corresponds to TRBD1 (5 bases). The CDR3 loop spans 16 amino acids. Germline loops: CDR1 SGHTA, CDR2 FQGTGA. V was pared by 3 bases and J by 0 bases, with 12 bases between. The CDR3 is CASSLGPSSSGNTIYF. In nucleotides, the CDR3 is TGTGCCAGCAGCTTGGGACCCTCCAGCTCTGGAAACACCATATATTTT. Using reference TRBV7-3 and TRBJ1-3 for the parts outside the CDR3, the full variable domain is GAGVSQTPSNKVTEKGKYVELRCDPISGHTALYWYRQSLGQGPEFLIYFQGTGAADDSGLPNDRFFAVRPEGSVSTLKIQRTERGDSAVYLCASSLGPSSSGNTIYFGEGSWLTVV.

The rearrangement joins TRBV10-1 to TRBJ2-2; D unclear. V was shortened by 0 bases and J by 1 base, with 12 bases between the two germline ends. The length of the CDR3 is 17 residues. Germline V lookup: CDR1 WNHNN, CDR2 SYGVQD (reference sequence). CDR3 loop: CASSESKLARNTGELFF. CDR3 coding DNA: TGCGCCAGCAGTGAGTCGAAATTGGCCAGGAACACCGGGGAGCTGTTTTTT.

J is TRBJ1-2 and V is TRBV27, with 7 bases matching TRBD1. Germline V gives CDR1 MNHEY, CDR2 SMNVEV (reference sequence). This CDR3 comprises 13 residues. Losses at the gene ends were 6 bases for V and 4 bases for J; bases not matched to a gene: 5. This chain's CDR3 is CASRPGQRYGYTF. CDR3 sequence (DNA): TGTGCCAGCAGACCGGGACAGCGCTATGGCTACACCTTC.

On this clone: Other DNA sequences from this sample encode an identical CDR3 as well. The chain joins TRBV6-5 to TRBJ2-5; D gene ambiguous. The V and J ends lost 9 bases and 2 bases respectively, with 13 bases between them. This CDR3 region has 13 residues. Germline V lookup: CDR1 MNHEY, CDR2 SVGAGI. CDR3 sequence: CASRPTGQETQYF. Written as DNA, the CDR3 is TGTGCCAGTCGCCCGACCGGGCAAGAGACCCAGTACTTC.

The J gene is TRBJ2-3, the V gene TRBV7-9; D unclear. Trimming removed 5 bases at V and 6 bases at J, with 6 bases between. This CDR3 region has 11 residues. CDR1 is SEHNR and CDR2 is FQNEAQ in the germline V gene (reference sequence). CDR3 loop: CASSEWDTQYF. CDR3 in DNA: TGTGCCAGCAGCGAATGGGATACGCAGTATTTT.

The chain carries TRBV19 and TRBJ1-5; D is uncertain. Trimming removed 6 bases from V and 4 bases from J, with 10 bases in between. CDR3 length: 13 amino acids. The germline gives CDR1 LNHDA, CDR2 SQIVND (reference sequence). CDR3 amino acids: CASRSWVNQPQHF. For the CDR3, the DNA is TGTGCCAGTAGAAGTTGGGTAAATCAGCCCCAGCATTTT. Full variable domain (missing parts from reference TRBV19 and TRBJ1-5): DGGITQSPKYLFRKEGQNVTLSCEQNLNHDAMYWYRQDPGQGLRLIYYSQIVNDFQKGDIAEGYSVSREKKESFPLTVTSAQKNPTAFYLCASRSWVNQPQHFGDGTRLSIL.